The present T cell receptor beta chain was sequenced within a study of T cell changes during pregnancy in multiple sclerosis. Assay used: immunoSEQ multiplex PCR; TCRdb lists only in-frame clones, some missing. The sample has about 41,000 clones; 90% are singletons. The CDR3 has 14 residues. The V segment lost 6 bases and the J segment 0 bases; nucleotides outside the gene matches: 4. Per germline, CDR1 MNHEY and CDR2 SVGAGI. The sample in question was CD8+ T cells from peripheral blood mononuclear cells, obtained in the third trimester of pregnancy. This receptor was identified in a female donor with multiple sclerosis, enrolled in a pregnancy study. The chain uses TRBV6-5 and TRBJ1-1, with 7 positions matching TRBD1. CDR3 protein: CASSPDRMNTEAFF. The CDR3 DNA follows: TGTGCCAGCAGCCCGGACAGGATGAACACTGAAGCTTTCTTT.